This passage covers 13 T cell receptor beta chains from one sample sequenced in a study of regulatory T cells in long-lasting Graves disease. Described time point: persistent/refractory GD, antithyroid drugs over 5 years with positive TRAb. PBMC-derived RNA was used for the TCR library. For TCR beta, libraries came from iRepertoire HTBI primers and Arm-PCR of CDR3 regions. TCRdb fed the multiplex PCR reads into MiXCR, producing one record per CDR3 protein. Among 400,000 or so distinct CDR3 sequences listed, 20% to 25% were seen once. The sample was peripheral blood mononuclear cells (PBMCs), taken when the disease was refractory, from a patient treated with antithyroid drugs. The source is a female donor with Graves disease.

This clonotype appeared many times. For the CDR3, the DNA is TGTGCCAGCAGTGAAGCGGGACGGGCAGAGACCCAGTACTTC. Protein: CASSEAGRAETQYF. This rearrangement joins TRBV2 to TRBJ2-5; D is perhaps TRBD1 or TRBD2 (5 bases each). V lost 0 bases, J lost 4 bases, and 9 bases lay in between. The germline gives CDR1 SNHLY, CDR2 FYNNEI. The CDR3 has 14 amino acids.

This clonotype came up once. CDR3 amino acids: CASSPAGQARNEQFF. The CDR3 DNA follows: TGTGCCAGCAGCCCAGCCGGACAGGCAAGAAATGAGCAGTTCTTC. The rearrangement uses TRBV3-1 and TRBJ2-1, with 7 bases fitting TRBD1. The CDR3 has 15 amino acids. The germline V gene has CDR1 LGHDT and CDR2 YNNKEL (reference sequence). V lost 4 bases, J lost 7 bases, and 10 bases stayed unmatched.

This chain links TRBV5-4 with TRBJ2-2; TRBD1 matches at 10 bases. V shed 4 bases, J shed 5 bases, and the junction held 5 bases outside the gene matches. This CDR3 contains 15 residues. CDR1 is SGHNT and CDR2 is YYREEE in the germline V gene (reference sequence). CDR3 amino acids: CASSHGTGETGELFF. The CDR3 DNA reads as TGTGCCAGCAGCCACGGGACAGGGGAAACCGGGGAGCTGTTTTTT. The full variable domain, its missing parts supplied by reference TRBV5-4 and TRBJ2-2, is ETGVTQSPTHLIKTRGQQVTLRCSSQSGHNTVSWYQQALGQGPQFIFQYYREEENGRGNFPPRFSGLQFPNYSSELNVNALELDDSALYLCASSHGTGETGELFFGEGSRLTVL.

This clonotype was detected a few times. The rearrangement uses TRBV18 and TRBJ1-5; maybe TRBD1 (5 bases). The CDR3 covers 14 residues. Germline CDR1 KGHSH, CDR2 LQKENI. V lost 3 bases and J 8 bases, leaving 14 bases between the germline ends. CDR3 in DNA: TGTGCCAGCTCACCTCGACAGACCCAAGAGCCCCAGCATTTT. The encoded protein is CASSPRQTQEPQHF.

This clonotype was seen repeatedly, ten times or more. V and J are TRBV28 and TRBJ1-5; 8 nucleotides agree with TRBD1. J lost 5 bases, V lost 5 bases, and 14 bases had no gene match. This CDR3 spans 17 amino acids. Germline CDR1 and CDR2: MDHEN and SYDVKM. Here the CDR3 reads CASSDSTTGEGDQPQHF. CDR3 coding DNA: TGTGCCAGCAGTGATAGTACGACAGGGGAAGGAGATCAGCCCCAGCATTTT.

The rearrangement joins TRBV7-2 to TRBJ2-1; 9 bases fit TRBD2. V was pared by 2 bases and J by 5 bases, with 1 base of the junction left unmatched. Germline CDR1 is SGHTA and CDR2 is FQGNSA. The CDR3 is 14 residues long. The CDR3 DNA follows: TGTGCCAGCAGCTTAAGCGGGAGGAACAATGAGCAGTTCTTC. Its translation is CASSLSGRNNEQFF.

In its sample, this clonotype was seen many times. The V and J genes are TRBV28 and TRBJ2-4, with D possibly being TRBD1 or TRBD2 (5 bases each). CDR1 MDHEN and CDR2 SYDVKM come from the germline V gene. This CDR3 region has 14 residues. V was cut by 2 bases and J by 4 bases, with 9 bases left in between. CDR3 nucleotides: TGTGCCAGCAGTTTAGGGACCTTGAAAAACATTCAGTACTTC. Amino acid sequence: CASSLGTLKNIQYF.

Comments on this clonotype: The junction does not match germline at one end; this may be a read error. The chain couples TRBV28 to TRBJ2-2; weak D call: TRBD2 (6 bases). This CDR3 comprises 13 residues. Germline V gives CDR1 MDHEN, CDR2 SYDVKM. CDR3 in amino acids: CTSWGVNTGELFF. In DNA, the CDR3 is TGTACCAGCTGGGGGGTGAACACCGGGGAGCTGTTTTTT.

Comments on this clonotype: At one end the junction does not follow the germline gene, possibly because of a read error. The chain links TRBV7-9 to TRBJ2-6; possibly TRBD1 or TRBD2 for D (5 bases each). Per germline, CDR1 SEHNR and CDR2 FQNEAQ (reference sequence). The CDR3 runs 19 residues. DNA of the CDR3: TGCGCCAGCAGCCAGGATTATCGCTCCCTCGGGGCGGGGGCCAACGTCCTGACTTTC. Its protein is CASSQDYRSLGAGANVLTF.

V gene TRBV29-1 combines with J gene TRBJ2-3; D possibly corresponds to TRBD1 (5 bases). Per germline, CDR1 SQVTM and CDR2 ANQGSEA. The CDR3 spans 15 residues. The V gene lost 4 bases and the J gene lost 4 bases, with 18 bases spanning the gap. The CDR3 DNA reads TGCAGCGTTGTAGGTCAGGGTTCCCGATCAGATACGCAGTATTTT. It specifies CSVVGQGSRSDTQYF.

The rearrangement uses TRBV28 and TRBJ2-2; no reliable D call. CDR3 size: 14 residues. Deletions cut 8 bases from V and 7 bases from J, with 17 bases between. The germline CDR1 and CDR2 sequences are MDHEN and SYDVKM. The CDR3 DNA reads as TGTGCCAGCGGTGACTCGGCTGGCGGCGGGGAGCTGTTTTTT. Translation gives CASGDSAGGGELFF. The full variable domain, with the rest looked up from reference TRBV28 and TRBJ2-2, is DVKVTQSSRYLVKRTGEKVFLECVQDMDHENMFWYRQDPGLGLRLIYFSYDVKMKEKGDIPEGYSVSREKKERFSLILESASTNQTSMYLCASGDSAGGGELFFGEGSRLTVL.

This clonotype was seen a few times. The chain has TRBV7-2 and TRBJ1-2; TRBD1 might be the D (5 bases). The V end lost 4 bases, the J end lost 2 bases, and 14 bases lay between the germline ends. This CDR3 comprises 15 residues. Looked up from germline, CDR1 is SGHTA and CDR2 is FQGNSA. Here the CDR3 DNA reads TGTGCCAGCAGCTCCCAAGTCGGGGGAAACTATGGCTACACCTTC. Its protein product is CASSSQVGGNYGYTF.

This rearrangement joins TRBV7-2 to TRBJ2-1, with D unclear. V was shortened by 6 bases and J by 10 bases, with 13 bases between the two germline ends. Germline V gives CDR1 SGHTA, CDR2 FQGNSA. This CDR3 has 12 residues. The CDR3 coding sequence is TGTGCCAGCAGTTCCGGACCCGGGGAGCAGTTCTTC. It yields the protein CASSSGPGEQFF.